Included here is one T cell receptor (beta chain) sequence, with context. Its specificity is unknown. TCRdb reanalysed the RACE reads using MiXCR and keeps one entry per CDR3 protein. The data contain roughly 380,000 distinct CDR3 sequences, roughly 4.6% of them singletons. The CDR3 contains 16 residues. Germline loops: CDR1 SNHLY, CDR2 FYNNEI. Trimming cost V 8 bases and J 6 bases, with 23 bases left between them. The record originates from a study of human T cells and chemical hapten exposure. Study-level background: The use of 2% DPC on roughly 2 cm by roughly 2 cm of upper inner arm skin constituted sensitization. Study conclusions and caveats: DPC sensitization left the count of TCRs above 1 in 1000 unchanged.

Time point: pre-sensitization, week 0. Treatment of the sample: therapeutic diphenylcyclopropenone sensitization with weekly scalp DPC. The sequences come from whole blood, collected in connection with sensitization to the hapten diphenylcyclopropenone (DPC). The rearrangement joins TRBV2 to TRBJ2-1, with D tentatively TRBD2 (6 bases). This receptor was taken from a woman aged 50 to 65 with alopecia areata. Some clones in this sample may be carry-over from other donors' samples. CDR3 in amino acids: CASDYGGTFTGNEQFF. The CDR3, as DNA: TGTGCCAGCGACTACGGGGGAACTTTTACGGGCAATGAGCAGTTCTTC.